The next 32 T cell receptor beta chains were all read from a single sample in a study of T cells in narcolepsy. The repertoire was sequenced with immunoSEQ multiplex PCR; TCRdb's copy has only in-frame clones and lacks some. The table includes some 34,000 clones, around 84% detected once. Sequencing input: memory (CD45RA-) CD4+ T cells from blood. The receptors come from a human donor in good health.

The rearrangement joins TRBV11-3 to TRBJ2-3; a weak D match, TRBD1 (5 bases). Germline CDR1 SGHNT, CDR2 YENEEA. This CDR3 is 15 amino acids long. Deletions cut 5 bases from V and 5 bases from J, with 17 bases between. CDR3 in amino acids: CASSKGDSGLDTQYF. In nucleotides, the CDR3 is TGTGCCAGCAGCAAAGGGGATTCAGGGTTAGATACGCAGTATTTT.

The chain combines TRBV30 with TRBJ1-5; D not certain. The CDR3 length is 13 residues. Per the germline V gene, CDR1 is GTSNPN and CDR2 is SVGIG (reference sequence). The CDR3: CATGEGMNQPQHF. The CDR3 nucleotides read TGTGCAACCGGGGAGGGAATGAATCAGCCCCAGCATTTT.

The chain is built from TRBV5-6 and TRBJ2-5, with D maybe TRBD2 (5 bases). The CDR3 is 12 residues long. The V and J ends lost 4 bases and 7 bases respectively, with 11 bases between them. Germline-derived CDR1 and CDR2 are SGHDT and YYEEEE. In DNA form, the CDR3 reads TGTGCCAGCAGCACACAAGAGGGGACCCAGTACTTC. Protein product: CASSTQEGTQYF.

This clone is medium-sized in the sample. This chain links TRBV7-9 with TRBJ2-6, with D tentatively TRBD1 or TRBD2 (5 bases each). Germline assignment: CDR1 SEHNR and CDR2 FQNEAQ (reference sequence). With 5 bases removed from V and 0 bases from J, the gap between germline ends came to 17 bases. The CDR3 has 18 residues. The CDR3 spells CASSQTGTAFSGANVLTF. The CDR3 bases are TGTGCCAGCAGCCAAACCGGGACGGCCTTCTCTGGGGCCAACGTCCTGACTTTC.

The chain's CDR3 is CASSPSRGEKLFF. CDR3 nucleotides: TGCGCCAGCAGCCCGTCCCGCGGGGAGAAACTGTTTTTT. V is TRBV5-1 and J is TRBJ1-4; D gene ambiguous. CDR3 length equals 13 residues. V lost 4 bases and J 11 bases, leaving 15 bases between the germline ends. Germline V gene data show CDR1 as SGHRS and CDR2 as YFSETQ.

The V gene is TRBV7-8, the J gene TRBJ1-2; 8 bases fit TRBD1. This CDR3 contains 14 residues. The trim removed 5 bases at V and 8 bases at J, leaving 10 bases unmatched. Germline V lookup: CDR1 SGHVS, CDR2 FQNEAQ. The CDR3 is CASSQNQGAQGYTF. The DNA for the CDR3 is TGTGCCAGCAGCCAAAACCAGGGGGCGCAAGGCTACACCTTC. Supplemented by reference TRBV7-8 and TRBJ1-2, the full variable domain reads GAGVSQSPRYKVAKRGQDVALRCDPISGHVSLFWYQQALGQGPEFLTYFQNEAQLDKSGLPSDRFFAERPEGSVSTLKIQRTQQEDSAVYLCASSQNQGAQGYTFGSGTRLTVV.

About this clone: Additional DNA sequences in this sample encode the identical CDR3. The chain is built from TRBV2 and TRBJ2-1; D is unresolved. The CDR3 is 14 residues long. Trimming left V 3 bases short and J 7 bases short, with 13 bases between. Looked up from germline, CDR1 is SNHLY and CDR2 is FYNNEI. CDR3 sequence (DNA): TGTGCCAGCAGTGAGGCGGTTAGTCATAATGAGCAGTTCTTC. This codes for CASSEAVSHNEQFF.

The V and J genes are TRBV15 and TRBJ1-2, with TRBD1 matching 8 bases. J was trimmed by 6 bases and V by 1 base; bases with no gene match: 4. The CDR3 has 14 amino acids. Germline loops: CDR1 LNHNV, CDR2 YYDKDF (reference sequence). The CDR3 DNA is TGTGCCACCAGCAGAGCTGACAGGGGCAATGGCTACACCTTC. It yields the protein CATSRADRGNGYTF.

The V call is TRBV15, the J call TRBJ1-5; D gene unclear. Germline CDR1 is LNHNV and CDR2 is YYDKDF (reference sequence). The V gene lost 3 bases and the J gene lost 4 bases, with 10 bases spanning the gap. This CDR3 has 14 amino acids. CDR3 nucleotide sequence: TGTGCCACCAGCAGCGCTGGGGTTAATCAGCCCCAGCATTTT. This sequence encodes CATSSAGVNQPQHF.

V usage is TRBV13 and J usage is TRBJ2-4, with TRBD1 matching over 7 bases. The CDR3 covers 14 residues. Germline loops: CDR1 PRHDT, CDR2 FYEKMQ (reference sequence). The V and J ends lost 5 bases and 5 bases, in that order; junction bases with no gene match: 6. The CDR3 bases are TGTGCCAGCAGCCCCCAGGGACAGCAAAACATTCAGTACTTC. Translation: CASSPQGQQNIQYF.

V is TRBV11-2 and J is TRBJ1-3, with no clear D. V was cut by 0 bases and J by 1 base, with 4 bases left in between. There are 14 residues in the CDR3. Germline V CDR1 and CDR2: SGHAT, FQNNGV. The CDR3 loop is CASSLESSGNTIYF. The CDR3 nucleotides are TGTGCCAGCAGCTTAGAATCGTCTGGAAACACCATATATTTT.

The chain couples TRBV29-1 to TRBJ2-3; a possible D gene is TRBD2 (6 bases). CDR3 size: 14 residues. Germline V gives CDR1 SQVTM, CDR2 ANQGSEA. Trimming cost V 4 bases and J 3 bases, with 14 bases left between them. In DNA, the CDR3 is TGCAGCGTTGTCTCCGGGAGAAGGACAGATACGCAGTATTTT. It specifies CSVVSGRRTDTQYF.

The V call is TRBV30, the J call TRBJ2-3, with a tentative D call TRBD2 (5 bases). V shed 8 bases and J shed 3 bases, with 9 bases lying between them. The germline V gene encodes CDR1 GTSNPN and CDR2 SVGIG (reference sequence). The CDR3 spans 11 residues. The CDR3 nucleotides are TGTGCCGGTGGGGAGACAGATACGCAGTATTTT. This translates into CAGGETDTQYF.

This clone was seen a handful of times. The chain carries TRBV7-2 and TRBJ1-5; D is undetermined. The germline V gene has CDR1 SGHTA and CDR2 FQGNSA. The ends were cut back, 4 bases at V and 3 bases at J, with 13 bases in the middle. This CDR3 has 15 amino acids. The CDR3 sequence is CASSSSLGPNQPQHF. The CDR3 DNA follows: TGTGCCAGCAGCTCCAGTTTGGGCCCCAATCAGCCCCAGCATTTT.

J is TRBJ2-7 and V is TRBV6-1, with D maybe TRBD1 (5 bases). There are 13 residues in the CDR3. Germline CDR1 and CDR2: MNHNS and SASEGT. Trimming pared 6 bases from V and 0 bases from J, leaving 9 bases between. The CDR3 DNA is TGTGCCAGCAGAGCCGACAGCTCCTACGAGCAGTACTTC. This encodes CASRADSSYEQYF.

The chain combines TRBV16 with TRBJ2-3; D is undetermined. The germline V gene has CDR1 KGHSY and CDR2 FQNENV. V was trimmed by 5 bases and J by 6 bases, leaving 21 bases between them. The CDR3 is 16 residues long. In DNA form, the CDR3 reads TGTGCCAGCAGCGCTAATCGGGCCCCCGTCGGGGATACGCAGTATTTT. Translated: CASSANRAPVGDTQYF.

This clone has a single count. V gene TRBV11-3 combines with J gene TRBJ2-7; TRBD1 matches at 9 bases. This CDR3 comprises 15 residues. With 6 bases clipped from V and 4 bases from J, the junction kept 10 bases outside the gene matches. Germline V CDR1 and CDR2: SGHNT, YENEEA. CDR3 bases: TGTGCCAGCAGAGATACCGGGACAGGGCAATACGAGCAGTACTTC. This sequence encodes CASRDTGTGQYEQYF.

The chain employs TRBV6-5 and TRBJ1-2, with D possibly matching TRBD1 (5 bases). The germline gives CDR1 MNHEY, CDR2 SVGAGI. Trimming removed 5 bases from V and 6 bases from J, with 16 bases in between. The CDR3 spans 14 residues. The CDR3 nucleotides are TGTGCCAGCAGTCCGGCGGGGGGTTGGAATGGCTACACCTTC. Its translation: CASSPAGGWNGYTF.

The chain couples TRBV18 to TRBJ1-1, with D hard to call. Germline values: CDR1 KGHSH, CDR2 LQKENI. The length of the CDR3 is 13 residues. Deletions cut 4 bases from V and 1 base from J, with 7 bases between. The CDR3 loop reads CASSQSQNTEAFF. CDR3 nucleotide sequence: TGTGCCAGCTCACAAAGCCAGAACACTGAAGCTTTCTTT.

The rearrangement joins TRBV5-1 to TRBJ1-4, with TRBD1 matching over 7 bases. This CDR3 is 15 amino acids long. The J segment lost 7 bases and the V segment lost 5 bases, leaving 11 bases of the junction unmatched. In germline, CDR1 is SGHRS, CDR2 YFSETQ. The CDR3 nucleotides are TGCGCCAGCAGACCCACCGGGGACAGAGTTGAAAAACTGTTTTTT. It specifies CASRPTGDRVEKLFF. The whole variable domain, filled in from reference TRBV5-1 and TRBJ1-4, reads KAGVTQTPRYLIKTRGQQVTLSCSPISGHRSVSWYQQTPGQGLQFLFEYFSETQRNKGNFPGRFSGRQFSNSRSEMNVSTLELGDSALYLCASRPTGDRVEKLFFGSGTQLSVL.

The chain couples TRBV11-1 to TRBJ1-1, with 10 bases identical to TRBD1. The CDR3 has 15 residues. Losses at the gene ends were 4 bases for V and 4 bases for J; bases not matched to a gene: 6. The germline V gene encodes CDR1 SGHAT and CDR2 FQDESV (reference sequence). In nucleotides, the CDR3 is TGTGCCAGCAGCTCTCGGACAGGGGGGTTCACTGAAGCTTTCTTT. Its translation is CASSSRTGGFTEAFF.

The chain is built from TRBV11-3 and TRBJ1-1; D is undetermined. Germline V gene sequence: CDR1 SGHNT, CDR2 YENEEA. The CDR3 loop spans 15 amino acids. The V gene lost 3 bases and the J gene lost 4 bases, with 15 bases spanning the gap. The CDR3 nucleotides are TGTGCCAGCAGCTTTTCTTCCGAGCCCAGCACTGAAGCTTTCTTT. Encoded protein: CASSFSSEPSTEAFF.

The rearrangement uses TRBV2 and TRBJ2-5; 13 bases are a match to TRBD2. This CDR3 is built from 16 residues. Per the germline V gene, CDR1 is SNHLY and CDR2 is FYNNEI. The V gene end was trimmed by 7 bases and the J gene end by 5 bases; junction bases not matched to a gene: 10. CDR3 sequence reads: CASMALAGGRMETQYF. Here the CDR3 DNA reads TGTGCCAGCATGGCACTAGCGGGAGGGAGGATGGAGACCCAGTACTTC.

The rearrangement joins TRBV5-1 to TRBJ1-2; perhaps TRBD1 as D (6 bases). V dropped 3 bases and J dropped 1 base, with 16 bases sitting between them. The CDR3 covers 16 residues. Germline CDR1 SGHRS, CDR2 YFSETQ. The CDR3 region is CASSSSGTTYNYGYTF. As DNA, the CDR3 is TGCGCCAGCAGCTCCTCCGGGACAACCTATAACTATGGCTACACCTTC.

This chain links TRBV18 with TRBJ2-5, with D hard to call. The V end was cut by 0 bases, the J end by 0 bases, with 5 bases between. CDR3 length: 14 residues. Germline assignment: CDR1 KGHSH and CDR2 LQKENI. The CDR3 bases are TGTGCCAGCTCACCACCGTCTAACCAAGAGACCCAGTACTTC. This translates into CASSPPSNQETQYF.

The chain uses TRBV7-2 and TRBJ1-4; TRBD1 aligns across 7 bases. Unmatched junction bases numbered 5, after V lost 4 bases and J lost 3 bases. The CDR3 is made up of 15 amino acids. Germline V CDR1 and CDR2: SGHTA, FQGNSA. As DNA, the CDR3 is TGTGCCAGCAGCTCATACAGGGGAGCTAATGAAAAACTGTTTTTT. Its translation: CASSSYRGANEKLFF. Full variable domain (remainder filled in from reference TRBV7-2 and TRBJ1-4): GAGVSQSPSNKVTEKGKDVELRCDPISGHTALYWYRQSLGQGLEFLIYFQGNSAPDKSGLPSDRFSAERTGGSVSTLTIQRTQQEDSAVYLCASSSYRGANEKLFFGSGTQLSVL.

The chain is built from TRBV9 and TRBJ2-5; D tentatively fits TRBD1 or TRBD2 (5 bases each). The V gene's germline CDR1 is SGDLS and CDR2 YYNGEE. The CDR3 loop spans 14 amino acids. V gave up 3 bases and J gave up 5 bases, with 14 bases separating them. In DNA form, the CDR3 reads TGTGCCAGCAGCGGAACAGGTACTAGGGAGACCCAGTACTTC. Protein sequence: CASSGTGTRETQYF.

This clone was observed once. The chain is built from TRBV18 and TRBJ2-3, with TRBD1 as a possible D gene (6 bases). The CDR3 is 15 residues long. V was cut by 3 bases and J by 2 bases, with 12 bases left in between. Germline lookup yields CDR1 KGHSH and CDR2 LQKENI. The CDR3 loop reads CASSPRTEITDTQYF. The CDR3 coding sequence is TGTGCCAGCTCACCGAGGACAGAGATCACAGATACGCAGTATTTT.

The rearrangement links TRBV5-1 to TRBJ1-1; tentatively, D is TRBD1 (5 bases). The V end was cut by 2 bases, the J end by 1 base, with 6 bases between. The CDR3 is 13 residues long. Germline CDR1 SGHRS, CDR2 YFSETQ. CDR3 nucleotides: TGCGCCAGCAGCTTTACAGGGAACACTGAAGCTTTCTTT. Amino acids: CASSFTGNTEAFF.

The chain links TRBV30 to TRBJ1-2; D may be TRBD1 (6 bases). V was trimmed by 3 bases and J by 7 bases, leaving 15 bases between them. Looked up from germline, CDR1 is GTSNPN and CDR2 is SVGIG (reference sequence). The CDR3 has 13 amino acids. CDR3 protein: CAWRITGFRGYTF. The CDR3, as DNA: TGTGCCTGGAGGATCACAGGGTTCCGTGGCTACACCTTC.

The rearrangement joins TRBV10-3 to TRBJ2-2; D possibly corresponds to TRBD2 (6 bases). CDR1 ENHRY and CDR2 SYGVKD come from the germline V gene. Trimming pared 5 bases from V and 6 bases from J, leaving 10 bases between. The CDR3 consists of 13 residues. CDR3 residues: CAISPREAGELFF. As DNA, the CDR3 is TGTGCCATCAGTCCCAGGGAGGCCGGGGAGCTGTTTTTT.

The CDR3 nucleotides read TGTGCCAGCAGCTTAGGACTAGCGCGTAGTGAGCAGTTCTTC. Encoded protein: CASSLGLARSEQFF. The chain combines TRBV11-3 with TRBJ2-1; TRBD2 aligns across 8 bases. The CDR3 contains 14 residues. Germline CDR1 SGHNT, CDR2 YENEEA. Germline trimming cut 1 base from V and 9 bases from J; bases unmatched to any gene: 5. The complete variable domain, with remaining parts taken from reference TRBV11-3 and TRBJ2-1, reads EAGVVQSPRYKIIEKKQPVAFWCNPISGHNTLYWYLQNLGQGPELLIRYENEEAVDDSQLPKDRFSAERLKGVDSTLKIQPAELGDSAVYLCASSLGLARSEQFFGPGTRLTVL.